Listed below are T cell receptor beta chains from one sample, sequenced in a study of cytomegalovirus exposure and HLA in healthy donors. Profiling relied on immunoSEQ multiplex PCR, and the TCRdb table lists in-frame clones only, not all of them. This table has around 300,000 clones, around 90% appearing once. Sequenced material: PBMCs. Receptors were obtained from a man under 40 in good health and CMV-seronegative. CDR3s include the opening cysteine and the closing phenylalanine or tryptophan. Each record gives: D gene, clone size, V gene, J gene, CDR3 protein, CDR3 DNA. The D gene is left open where the match is weak. Size tells how often a clone was seen (once, few, many) or the class of an expanded clone, and some rows leave it out.

d_call: TRBD1; clone_size: NA; v_call: TRBV2; j_call: TRBJ1-2; cdr3_aa: CASSGTGGRNGYTF; cdr3_nt: TGTGCCAGCTCTGGGACAGGGGGCAGAAATGGCTACACCTTC
d_call: TRBD1; clone_size: NA; v_call: TRBV2; j_call: TRBJ2-7; cdr3_aa: CASRLRTGVSYEQYF; cdr3_nt: TGTGCCAGCAGACTCAGGACAGGTGTTTCCTACGAGCAGTACTTC
d_call: TRBD2; clone_size: once; v_call: TRBV13; j_call: TRBJ2-5; cdr3_aa: CASSVGTSGGETQYF; cdr3_nt: TGTGCCAGCAGCGTCGGGACTAGCGGGGGAGAGACCCAGTACTTC
d_call: TRBD1; clone_size: few; v_call: TRBV5-1; j_call: TRBJ1-2; cdr3_aa: CASSTGQGLANYGYTF; cdr3_nt: TGCGCCAGCAGCACAGGACAGGGCTTAGCTAACTATGGCTACACCTTC
d_call: NA; clone_size: NA; v_call: TRBV25-1; j_call: TRBJ1-2; cdr3_aa: CASLPWTDTNYGYTF; cdr3_nt: TGTGCCAGCCTGCCCTGGACAGACACTAACTATGGCTACACCTTC
d_call: TRBD1; clone_size: NA; v_call: TRBV5-6; j_call: TRBJ2-1; cdr3_aa: CASSLEDRGLDNEQFF; cdr3_nt: TGTGCCAGCAGCTTGGAGGACAGGGGGCTGGACAATGAGCAGTTCTTC
d_call: NA; clone_size: NA; v_call: TRBV1; j_call: TRBJ2-7; cdr3_aa: CTSSQDNEQYF; cdr3_nt: TGCACCAGCAGCCAAGACAACGAGCAGTACTTC
d_call: TRBD1; clone_size: NA; v_call: TRBV29-1; j_call: TRBJ1-2; cdr3_aa: CSVEGTGGNYGYTF; cdr3_nt: TGCAGCGTTGAGGGGACAGGGGGCAACTATGGCTACACCTTC
d_call: NA; clone_size: NA; v_call: TRBV16; j_call: TRBJ2-1; cdr3_aa: CASSQFPLYYYNEQFF; cdr3_nt: TGTGCCAGCAGCCAATTTCCACTGTATTACTACAATGAGCAGTTCTTC
d_call: TRBD1; clone_size: NA; v_call: TRBV4-1; j_call: TRBJ1-5; cdr3_aa: CASSQELGQGNQPQHF; cdr3_nt: TGCGCCAGCAGCCAAGAACTCGGACAGGGCAATCAGCCCCAGCATTTT
d_call: TRBD1; clone_size: NA; v_call: TRBV10-3; j_call: TRBJ1-2; cdr3_aa: CAISETGDYGYTF; cdr3_nt: TGTGCCATCAGCGAGACAGGGGATTATGGCTACACCTTC
d_call: NA; clone_size: NA; v_call: TRBV11-2; j_call: TRBJ2-1; cdr3_aa: CASSLRGADNEQFF; cdr3_nt: TGTGCCAGCAGCCTACGGGGGGCGGACAATGAGCAGTTCTTC
d_call: TRBD1; clone_size: NA; v_call: TRBV27; j_call: TRBJ2-3; cdr3_aa: CASSSTGDTQYF; cdr3_nt: TGTGCCAGCAGTTCGACAGGGGATACGCAGTATTTT
d_call: NA; clone_size: NA; v_call: TRBV15; j_call: TRBJ1-2; cdr3_aa: CATSSGGLSSYGYTF; cdr3_nt: TGTGCCACCAGCTCTGGGGGCTTGAGCTCCTATGGCTACACCTTC
d_call: NA; clone_size: NA; v_call: TRBV27; j_call: TRBJ2-7; cdr3_aa: CASSLVSGREQYF; cdr3_nt: TGTGCCAGCAGTTTAGTTTCGGGTAGGGAGCAGTACTTC
d_call: NA; clone_size: NA; v_call: TRBV11-2; j_call: TRBJ2-1; cdr3_aa: CASSYRDTVLYNEQFF; cdr3_nt: TGTGCCAGCAGTTACCGGGACACCGTATTATACAATGAGCAGTTCTTC
d_call: NA; clone_size: NA; v_call: TRBV30; j_call: TRBJ2-2; cdr3_aa: CAWSARRGGANTGELFF; cdr3_nt: TGTGCCTGGAGTGCCAGACGAGGAGGGGCGAACACCGGGGAGCTGTTTTTT
d_call: NA; clone_size: NA; v_call: TRBV7-6; j_call: TRBJ2-7; cdr3_aa: CASSLAGLEVVYF; cdr3_nt: TGTGCCAGCAGCTTAGCGGGGCTAGAGGTGGTGTACTTC
d_call: NA; clone_size: NA; v_call: TRBV9; j_call: TRBJ2-2; cdr3_aa: CASSPRFQNTGELFF; cdr3_nt: TGTGCCAGCAGCCCCAGGTTCCAAAACACCGGGGAGCTGTTTTTT
d_call: TRBD1; clone_size: NA; v_call: TRBV2; j_call: TRBJ1-2; cdr3_aa: CASSLQGINYGYTF; cdr3_nt: TGTGCCAGCAGCTTACAGGGGATTAACTATGGCTACACCTTC
d_call: TRBD2; clone_size: NA; v_call: TRBV11-2; j_call: TRBJ2-3; cdr3_aa: CASSLGSGDPDTQYF; cdr3_nt: TGTGCCAGCAGCTTAGGTAGCGGGGATCCAGATACGCAGTATTTT
d_call: NA; clone_size: NA; v_call: TRBV11-2; j_call: TRBJ2-5; cdr3_aa: CASSLVRRGRQETQYF; cdr3_nt: TGTGCCAGCAGCTTAGTCAGGCGGGGAAGGCAAGAGACCCAGTACTTC
d_call: TRBD1; clone_size: NA; v_call: TRBV6-1; j_call: TRBJ1-1; cdr3_aa: CASSEGWTGSTEAFF; cdr3_nt: TGTGCCAGCAGTGAAGGCTGGACAGGGAGCACTGAAGCTTTCTTT
d_call: TRBD1; clone_size: once; v_call: TRBV5-4; j_call: TRBJ2-7; cdr3_aa: CASSFGQGSSYEQYF; cdr3_nt: TGTGCCAGCAGCTTCGGACAGGGGAGCTCCTACGAGCAGTACTTC
d_call: NA; clone_size: NA; v_call: TRBV5-1; j_call: TRBJ1-4; cdr3_aa: CASSRGPPNEKLFF; cdr3_nt: TGCGCCAGCAGTAGAGGGCCACCTAATGAAAAACTGTTTTTT
d_call: TRBD1; clone_size: NA; v_call: TRBV6-1; j_call: TRBJ2-7; cdr3_aa: CASSPPGQKYEQYF; cdr3_nt: TGTGCCAGCAGTCCACCGGGACAGAAATACGAGCAGTACTTC
d_call: NA; clone_size: NA; v_call: TRBV2; j_call: TRBJ1-1; cdr3_aa: CASSDHRESTEAFF; cdr3_nt: TGTGCCAGCAGTGATCACAGGGAGTCCACTGAAGCTTTCTTT
d_call: TRBD2; clone_size: NA; v_call: TRBV2; j_call: TRBJ2-1; cdr3_aa: CASFGTKSYNEQFF; cdr3_nt: TGTGCCAGTTTCGGGACTAAATCCTACAATGAGCAGTTCTTC
d_call: TRBD1; clone_size: NA; v_call: TRBV5-6; j_call: TRBJ1-1; cdr3_aa: CASSFETGYANTEAFF; cdr3_nt: TGTGCCAGCAGCTTCGAGACAGGGTATGCGAACACTGAAGCTTTCTTT
d_call: NA; clone_size: NA; v_call: TRBV5-1; j_call: TRBJ1-2; cdr3_aa: CASSLVPGGSGGYTF; cdr3_nt: TGCGCCAGCAGCTTGGTTCCCGGGGGATCGGGTGGCTACACCTTC
d_call: NA; clone_size: NA; v_call: TRBV10-3; j_call: TRBJ1-2; cdr3_aa: CAISESTGIVGYTF; cdr3_nt: TGTGCCATCAGTGAGTCAACAGGGATCGTAGGCTACACCTTC
d_call: NA; clone_size: many; v_call: TRBV5-1; j_call: TRBJ1-1; cdr3_aa: CASSSRGGYTEAFF; cdr3_nt: TGCGCCAGCAGCTCACGGGGGGGTTACACTGAAGCTTTCTTT
d_call: NA; clone_size: NA; v_call: TRBV7-2; j_call: TRBJ2-7; cdr3_aa: CASSLEAPRASSYEQYF; cdr3_nt: TGTGCCAGCAGCTTAGAGGCCCCCAGGGCCAGCTCCTACGAGCAGTACTTC
d_call: TRBD1; clone_size: NA; v_call: TRBV7-9; j_call: TRBJ1-4; cdr3_aa: CASSLMGQAPNEKLFF; cdr3_nt: TGTGCCAGCAGCTTAATGGGACAGGCCCCTAATGAAAAACTGTTTTTT
d_call: NA; clone_size: NA; v_call: TRBV30; j_call: TRBJ1-6; cdr3_aa: CAWSQGRDNSPLHF; cdr3_nt: TGTGCCTGGTCACAGGGAAGAGATAATTCACCCCTCCACTTT
d_call: NA; clone_size: once; v_call: TRBV6-1; j_call: TRBJ2-7; cdr3_aa: CASSEEERTGYF; cdr3_nt: TGTGCCAGCAGTGAAGAGGAGAGAACAGGGTACTTC
d_call: NA; clone_size: NA; v_call: TRBV30; j_call: TRBJ1-5; cdr3_aa: CAWSAQVFNQPQHF; cdr3_nt: TGTGCCTGGAGTGCTCAGGTTTTCAATCAGCCCCAGCATTTT
d_call: TRBD1; clone_size: NA; v_call: TRBV19; j_call: TRBJ1-6; cdr3_aa: CASAGDSYNSPLHF; cdr3_nt: TGTGCCAGTGCTGGGGACAGTTATAATTCACCCCTCCACTTT
d_call: TRBD1; clone_size: NA; v_call: TRBV5-1; j_call: TRBJ1-1; cdr3_aa: CASSPSRDRGTRTEAFF; cdr3_nt: TGCGCCAGCAGCCCCAGCCGGGACAGGGGGACGAGGACTGAAGCTTTCTTT
d_call: NA; clone_size: NA; v_call: TRBV18; j_call: TRBJ1-1; cdr3_aa: CASSHSAANTEAFF; cdr3_nt: TGTGCCAGCTCCCATTCGGCGGCGAACACTGAAGCTTTCTTT
d_call: NA; clone_size: NA; v_call: TRBV6-6; j_call: TRBJ2-1; cdr3_aa: CASRGLLGWGEQFF; cdr3_nt: TGTGCCAGCAGAGGACTCCTAGGCTGGGGTGAGCAGTTCTTC
d_call: NA; clone_size: NA; v_call: TRBV18; j_call: TRBJ1-1; cdr3_aa: CASSAASAWNTEAFF; cdr3_nt: TGTGCCAGCTCAGCGGCCTCCGCGTGGAACACTGAAGCTTTCTTT
d_call: TRBD1; clone_size: NA; v_call: TRBV7-2; j_call: TRBJ1-5; cdr3_aa: CASSSDRAQPQHF; cdr3_nt: TGTGCCAGCAGCTCCGACAGGGCCCAGCCCCAGCATTTT
d_call: NA; clone_size: NA; v_call: TRBV6-5; j_call: TRBJ2-1; cdr3_aa: CASWRGGEQFF; cdr3_nt: TGTGCCAGTTGGAGAGGAGGCGAGCAGTTCTTC